This entry is about one T cell receptor beta chain. What it recognizes is unknown. This record belongs to a study of cytomegalovirus exposure and HLA in healthy donors. Notes on the study in general: Cytomegalovirus status was reportedly diagnosed by the classifier with high specificity and sensitivity.

PCR was performed using 60 Vbeta and 13 Jbeta primers. TCRdb's table, derived via immunoSEQ multiplex PCR, lists solely in-frame clones and lacks some. Here the sample spans about 200,000 clones, roughly 80% being singletons. V gave up 3 bases and J gave up 3 bases, with 12 bases separating them. This CDR3 spans 15 amino acids. Per germline, CDR1 MDHEN and CDR2 SYDVKM. Sequencing was done on a sample of PBMCs. The chain recombines TRBV28 with TRBJ1-5; D is unresolved. The TCR originated in a middle-aged woman in good health and CMV-seronegative. The CDR3 here is CASSFFGMDNQPQHF. The CDR3 nucleotides read TGTGCCAGCAGTTTTTTCGGGATGGACAATCAGCCCCAGCATTTT.